This T cell receptor (beta chain) was sequenced for a study of blood T cell repertoires in COVID-19. The CDR3 has 15 residues. CDR1 and CDR2 (germline): SGHTA, FQGNSA. V lost 4 bases to trimming and J lost 9 bases, with 16 bases between them. The method was immunoSEQ multiplex PCR; TCRdb's version includes in-frame clones alone and lacks a portion of them. The data show some 40,000 clones, roughly 92% seen once. Sequencing was carried out using peripheral blood. V is TRBV7-2 and J is TRBJ1-6; tentatively, D is TRBD1 (5 bases). This TCR was sampled from a man aged 45-65 years with COVID-19, enrolled during active disease. CDR3 sequence: CASSSGAGYGSPLHF. The CDR3 region has the DNA TGTGCCAGCAGCTCCGGCGCAGGGTACGGTTCACCCCTCCACTTT.